This T cell receptor (beta chain) comes out of a study of blood T cell repertoires in COVID-19. Study context: Researchers got acute and convalescent COVID-19 samples from the United States, Italy and Spain. Sources were T cells, B-cell-depleted T cells, or PBMCs; the material itself was cDNA or gDNA.

Germline V gene lookup returns CDR1 MNHEY and CDR2 SVGEGT. Deletions cut 5 bases from V and 0 bases from J, with 10 bases between. The length of the CDR3 is 15 residues. The protocol was immunoSEQ multiplex PCR, while the TCRdb copy is restricted to in-frame clones and leaves out a portion. The sample lists roughly 16,000 clones, 65% to 85% occurring once. The rearrangement links TRBV6-2 or TRBV6-3 to TRBJ2-2; D uncertain. The source is a human donor in a cohort sampled during active COVID-19. What was sequenced was peripheral blood. CDR3 nucleotide sequence: TGTGCCAGCAGTCTTCTAACAGCGAACACCGGGGAGCTGTTTTTT. It encodes CASSLLTANTGELFF.